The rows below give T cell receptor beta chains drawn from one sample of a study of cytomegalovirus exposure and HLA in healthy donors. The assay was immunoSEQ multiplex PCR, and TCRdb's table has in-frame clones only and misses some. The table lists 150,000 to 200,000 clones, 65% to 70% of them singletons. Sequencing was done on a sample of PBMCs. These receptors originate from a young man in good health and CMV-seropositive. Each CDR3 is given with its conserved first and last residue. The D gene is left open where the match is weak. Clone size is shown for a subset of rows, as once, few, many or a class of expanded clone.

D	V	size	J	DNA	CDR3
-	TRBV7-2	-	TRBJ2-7	TGTGCCAGCAGCCCCCTCCACACAGGCTCCTACGAGCAGTACTTC	CASSPLHTGSYEQYF
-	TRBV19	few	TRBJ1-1	TGTGCCAGTAGAGACAGGTCGAACACTGAAGCTTTCTTT	CASRDRSNTEAFF
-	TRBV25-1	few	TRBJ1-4	TGTGCCAGCAGCCCTAGTGAAAAACTGTTTTTT	CASSPSEKLFF
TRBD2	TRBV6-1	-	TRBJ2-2	TGTGCCAGCGGTGGAGGACTAGCGGGAGTTCCTGCCGGGGAGCTGTTTTTT	CASGGGLAGVPAGELFF
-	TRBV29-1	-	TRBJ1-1	TGCAGCGTTGTGGCAGGGGATCGAGTGACTGAAGCTTTCTTT	CSVVAGDRVTEAFF
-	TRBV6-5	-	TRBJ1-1	TGTGCCAGCAGAAGGGGATTCAAAATCGATCCTGAAGCTTTCTTT	CASRRGFKIDPEAFF
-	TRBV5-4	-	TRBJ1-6	TGTGCCAGCAGCTTGACCGTTCAGGGGTATGGACAGCGTTCACCCCTCCACTTT	CASSLTVQGYGQRSPLHF
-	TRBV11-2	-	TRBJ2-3	TGTGCCAGCACCCGGTCCCTTCCCGCAGATACGCAGTATTTT	CASTRSLPADTQYF
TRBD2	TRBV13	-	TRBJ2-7	TGTGCCAGCAGCTCACGGACTAGCGGGGGCTACGAGCAGTACTTC	CASSSRTSGGYEQYF
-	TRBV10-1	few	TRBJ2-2	TGCGCCAGCAGTGAACTCACAGGGAGCGGGGAGCTGTTTTTT	CASSELTGSGELFF
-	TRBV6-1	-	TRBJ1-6	TGTGCCAGCAGGGCCGACAGGTTAAATTCACCCCTCCACTTT	CASRADRLNSPLHF
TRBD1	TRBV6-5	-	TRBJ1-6	TGTGCCAGCAGCCGCGGACAGGGTTATTCACCCCTCCACTTT	CASSRGQGYSPLHF
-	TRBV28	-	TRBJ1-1	TGTGCCAGCACCTCCAGTGGGGGAGGGGACACTGAAGCTTTCTTT	CASTSSGGGDTEAFF
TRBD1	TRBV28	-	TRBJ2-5	TGTGCCAGCAGTTTGTCAGGGGGCACGGTGACCCAGTACTTC	CASSLSGGTVTQYF
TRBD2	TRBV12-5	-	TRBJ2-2	TGTGCTAGTGGTTTAAGCGGGAGCGGCACCGGGGAGCTGTTTTTT	CASGLSGSGTGELFF
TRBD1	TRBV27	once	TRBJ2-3	TGTGCCAGCAGTGAAATCGGACAGGGTGGAGATACGCAGTATTTT	CASSEIGQGGDTQYF
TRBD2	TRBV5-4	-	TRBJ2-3	TGTGCCAGCAGCTTGGGGGGTGAGGGAGGGTATGTTACAGATACGCAGTATTTT	CASSLGGEGGYVTDTQYF
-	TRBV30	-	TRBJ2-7	TGTGCCGGGAACTTTGAGTACGAGCAGTACTTC	CAGNFEYEQYF
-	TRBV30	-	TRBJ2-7	TGTGCCTGTCCCCGGGGGGCATCGCACGAGCAGTACTTC	CACPRGASHEQYF
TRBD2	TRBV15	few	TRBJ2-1	TGTGCCACCAGCGAGGGACTAGCGGGCTTTTACAATGAGCAGTTCTTC	CATSEGLAGFYNEQFF
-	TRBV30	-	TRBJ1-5	TGTGCCTGGGGGCGTGTAGGTCAGCCCCAGCATTTT	CAWGRVGQPQHF
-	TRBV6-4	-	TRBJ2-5	TGTGCCAGCAGTCGCTACTCCCAAGAGACCCAGTACTTC	CASSRYSQETQYF
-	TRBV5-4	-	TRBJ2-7	TGTGCCAGCAGCTTGGGACTGACTTCGGGGGAGCAGTACTTC	CASSLGLTSGEQYF
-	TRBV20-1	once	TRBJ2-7	TGCAGTGCTAGATTCGGGTACGAGCAGTACTTC	CSARFGYEQYF
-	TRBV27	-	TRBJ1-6	TGTGCCAGCAGCCCTAGGGGTGTCAATTCACCCCTCCACTTT	CASSPRGVNSPLHF
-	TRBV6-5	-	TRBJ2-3	TGTGCCAGCAGTTACAGAACTAGCACAGATACGCAGTATTTT	CASSYRTSTDTQYF
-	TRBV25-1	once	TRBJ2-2	TGTGCCAGCAGTGACCTAGCCTACACCGGGGAGCTGTTTTTT	CASSDLAYTGELFF
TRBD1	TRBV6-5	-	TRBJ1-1	TGTGCCAGCAATCCAACGACAGGGGGGTACACTGAAGCTTTCTTT	CASNPTTGGYTEAFF
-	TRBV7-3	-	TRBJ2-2	TGTGCCAGCAGCTTAGTGGAGGGCACCGGGGAGCTGTTTTTT	CASSLVEGTGELFF
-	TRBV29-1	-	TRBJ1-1	TGCAGCGTTGTTTCCTACGATGAAGCTTTCTTT	CSVVSYDEAFF
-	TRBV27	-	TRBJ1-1	TGTGCCAGCAGTTCCGCTCCTCGGCAAGGGGGAGCTTTCTTT	CASSSAPRQGGAFF
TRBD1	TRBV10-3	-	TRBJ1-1	TGTGCCATCAGCGAAACAGGGGGCGTGGGCGGTGGCACTGAAGCTTTCTTT	CAISETGGVGGGTEAFF
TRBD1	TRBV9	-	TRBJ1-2	TGTGCCAGCAGCGTAGGCCCAGGGGGAGGTGGCTACACCTTC	CASSVGPGGGGYTF
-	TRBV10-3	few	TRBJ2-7	TGTGCCATCAGTGAAGGTACCGGAGTCTACGAGCAGTACTTC	CAISEGTGVYEQYF
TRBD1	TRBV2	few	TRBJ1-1	TGTGCCAGCTCCCCGACAGGGCGTACTGAAGCTTTCTTT	CASSPTGRTEAFF
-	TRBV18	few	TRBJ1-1	TGTGCCAGCTCACCAGGGGGCATCGAAGCTTTCTTT	CASSPGGIEAFF
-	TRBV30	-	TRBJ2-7	TGTGCCTCGGACAGATCCTACGAGCAGTACTTC	CASDRSYEQYF
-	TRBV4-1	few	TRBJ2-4	TGCGCCAGCAGCCAAGCGGGGGTCGGTAGGGCGAACATTCAGTACTTC	CASSQAGVGRANIQYF
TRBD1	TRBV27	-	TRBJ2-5	TGTGCCAGCAGTGGGACAGTTCAAGAGACCCAGTACTTC	CASSGTVQETQYF
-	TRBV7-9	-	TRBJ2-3	TGTGCCAGCAGCTTAGACTCGGGAGTGGGCACAGATACGCAGTATTTT	CASSLDSGVGTDTQYF
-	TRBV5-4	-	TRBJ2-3	TGTGCCAGCAGCCCGTCCACAGATACGCAGTATTTT	CASSPSTDTQYF
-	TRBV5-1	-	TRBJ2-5	TGCGCCAGCAGCTTGGTGTATCGGGGCAGGGGTATTGGAGAGACCCAGTACTTC	CASSLVYRGRGIGETQYF
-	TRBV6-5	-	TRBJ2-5	TGTGCCAGCAGTCCGGTCGGACAGTACCAAGAGACCCAGTACTTC	CASSPVGQYQETQYF
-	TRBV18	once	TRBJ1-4	TGTGCCAGCTCACCACCGGGCGGGGCGACGGAAAAACTGTTTTTT	CASSPPGGATEKLFF
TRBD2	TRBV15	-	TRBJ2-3	TGTGCCACCAGCGGGGGGGGAATCACAATAGCGGGAGAAGCGGATACGCAGTATTTT	CATSGGGITIAGEADTQYF
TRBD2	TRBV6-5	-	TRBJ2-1	TGTGCCAGCAGTTACTCGGGACTAGCGAGGAATGAGCAGTTCTTC	CASSYSGLARNEQFF
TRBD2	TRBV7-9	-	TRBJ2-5	TGTGCCAGCAGCTTAGGGGGGGGCCAAGAGACCCAGTACTTC	CASSLGGGQETQYF